A selection of T cell receptor beta chains follows, all from one sample in a study of shared clonotypes between healthy human individuals. Data came from immunoSEQ multiplex PCR; TCRdb stores just in-frame clones and leaves some out. The data contain about a million clones, around 76% of them singletons. The sample comprised memory CD4+ T cells sorted from blood. Receptors originate from a young man in good health. CDR3s leave out the opening cysteine and the closing phenylalanine or tryptophan. Clone size is shown for a subset of rows, as once, few, many or a class of expanded clone.

J: TRBJ2-7
V: TRBV27
size: NA
CDR3: ASSLEGSNNEQY

J: TRBJ1-4
V: TRBV7-2
size: NA
CDR3: ASSSRFAAGDEKLF

J: TRBJ2-1
V: TRBV27
size: NA
CDR3: ASHTRSGLAGGYEQF

J: TRBJ2-3
V: TRBV2
size: once
CDR3: ASSPSGLSTDTQY

J: TRBJ1-1
V: TRBV18
size: NA
CDR3: ASSTVGKMNTEAF

J: TRBJ2-3
V: TRBV6-1
size: NA
CDR3: ASIPTGLTDTQY

J: TRBJ1-1
V: TRBV6-1
size: once
CDR3: ASSDPGQGAKTEAF

J: TRBJ1-4
V: TRBV2
size: NA
CDR3: ASRAGAVGEKLF

J: TRBJ1-6
V: TRBV28
size: NA
CDR3: ASSFFQENSPLH

J: TRBJ1-6
V: TRBV10-3
size: once
CDR3: AISENEGPSFYSPLH

J: TRBJ1-1
V: TRBV4-3
size: NA
CDR3: ASSQDSRVGTEAF

J: TRBJ2-7
V: TRBV5-1
size: NA
CDR3: ASSPVTGLPSYEQY

J: TRBJ1-4
V: TRBV5-1
size: NA
CDR3: ASRVGTDEKLF

J: TRBJ1-3
V: TRBV4-1
size: NA
CDR3: ASSQGHPTGRGVTIY

J: TRBJ2-7
V: TRBV11-3
size: few
CDR3: ASSLSAESSYEQY

J: TRBJ2-3
V: TRBV5-4
size: NA
CDR3: ASSRKRDPATDTQY

J: TRBJ2-1
V: TRBV10-2
size: NA
CDR3: ASSGLAGSYNEQF

J: TRBJ1-1
V: TRBV18
size: NA
CDR3: ASSSGQDYTEAF

J: TRBJ2-2
V: TRBV5-1
size: once
CDR3: ASSHRTTGSTGELF

J: TRBJ2-1
V: TRBV2
size: few
CDR3: ASSEGTGGNEQF

J: TRBJ2-1
V: TRBV27
size: NA
CDR3: ASKTTSGLAGGSYNEQF

J: TRBJ2-1
V: TRBV19
size: many
CDR3: ASSRGDNEQF

J: TRBJ2-7
V: TRBV9
size: few
CDR3: ASSGPEAYEQY

J: TRBJ1-2
V: TRBV11-1
size: NA
CDR3: ASSLDRAYGYT

J: TRBJ1-6
V: TRBV7-2
size: NA
CDR3: ASSPRRSSPLH

J: TRBJ2-7
V: TRBV28
size: NA
CDR3: ASRGSSTYEQY

J: TRBJ1-2
V: TRBV2
size: few
CDR3: ASSVDIYGYT

J: TRBJ1-1
V: TRBV7-9
size: NA
CDR3: ASSLDFVTEAF

J: TRBJ2-3
V: TRBV28
size: NA
CDR3: ASSWIRADTQY

J: TRBJ1-4
V: TRBV28
size: NA
CDR3: ASSPTKANEKLF

J: TRBJ1-1
V: TRBV28
size: few
CDR3: ASSLDSPMNTEAF

J: NA
V: TRBV28
size: NA
CDR3: ASTSSGGHSYEQY

J: TRBJ2-5
V: TRBV20-1
size: NA
CDR3: SASWTHEQY

J: TRBJ1-5
V: TRBV6-5
size: NA
CDR3: ASSPEGGGYQPQH

J: TRBJ1-4
V: TRBV9
size: NA
CDR3: ASSVAANEKLF

J: TRBJ2-1
V: TRBV5-1
size: once
CDR3: ASSPRDSGSPGQF

J: TRBJ1-1
V: TRBV30
size: NA
CDR3: AWSPWATEAF

J: TRBJ2-7
V: TRBV27
size: NA
CDR3: ASSFSQGRDEQY

J: TRBJ1-6
V: TRBV6-5
size: NA
CDR3: ASSYEQYNSPLH

J: TRBJ2-1
V: TRBV4-3
size: NA
CDR3: ASSQDPGTGMYNEQF

J: TRBJ2-3
V: TRBV7-2
size: NA
CDR3: ASSLVGGSIADTQY

J: TRBJ2-3
V: TRBV5-1
size: NA
CDR3: ASSPPDLSTDTQY

J: TRBJ2-5
V: TRBV6-1
size: NA
CDR3: ASSRDRAQETQY

J: TRBJ2-3
V: TRBV7-9
size: once
CDR3: ASSLLGTGTDTQY

J: TRBJ1-1
V: TRBV11-2
size: NA
CDR3: ATAAGLYGAF

J: TRBJ2-3
V: TRBV19
size: NA
CDR3: ASSIKGIADTQY

J: TRBJ2-2
V: TRBV5-4
size: NA
CDR3: ASSSRGVGGELF

J: TRBJ2-7
V: TRBV10-2
size: many
CDR3: ASSEPGQGRGSYEQY

J: TRBJ2-1
V: TRBV12-2
size: NA
CDR3: ASRPSRGLAGEGYNEQF